The entry below gives a single T cell receptor (beta chain) sequence along with its context. With V trimmed by 3 bases and J by 1 base, 9 bases remained unmatched. From germline, CDR1 is MGHRA and CDR2 YSYEKL. The CDR3 has 18 residues. These data are taken from a study of shared clonotypes between healthy human individuals. The data were produced by immunoSEQ multiplex PCR, yet TCRdb's version contains in-frame clones alone and is incomplete. The table includes about 1 million clones, about 75% detected once. Sequencing was done on a sample of memory CD4+ T cells sorted from blood. Subset: CD45RA-negative fraction. The receptor's source is a man younger than 30 in good health. The V gene is TRBV4-1, the J gene TRBJ1-6; 7 bases line up with TRBD1. In nucleotides, the CDR3 is TGCGCCAGCAGCCATAAACAGGGGAAGGGATCCTATAATTCACCCCTCCACTTT. Translation gives CASSHKQGKGSYNSPLHF.